The 7 T cell receptor beta chains reported below all come from one sample, sequenced in a study of T cell responses to AZD1222 COVID-19 vaccine. Method: immunoSEQ multiplex PCR; TCRdb's copy keeps in-frame clones and lacks some. The table lists about 130,000 clones, approximately 85% of them singletons. This specimen consisted of peripheral blood, obtained on day 0 of AZD1222 vaccination. The receptors come from an adult in good health.

The chain joins TRBV6-5 to TRBJ2-1; 7 positions agree with TRBD1. V dropped 6 bases and J dropped 4; count of bases not matched to a gene: 3. Germline V lookup: CDR1 MNHEY, CDR2 SVGAGI. The CDR3 is 13 residues long. This CDR3 is CASRGTVYNEQFF. The CDR3 DNA reads TGTGCCAGCAGAGGGACAGTGTACAATGAGCAGTTCTTC.

The gene calls are TRBV4-1 and TRBJ1-1; no firm D call. The CDR3 consists of 14 residues. Germline V gene data show CDR1 as MGHRA and CDR2 as YSYEKL. The ends were cut back, 1 base at V and 2 bases at J, with 8 bases in the middle. The CDR3, as DNA: TGCGCCAGCAGCCAAGTGCGCGCAAACACTGAAGCTTTCTTT. Residues: CASSQVRANTEAFF.

The CDR3 loop is CASSQDKGLRNQPQHF. CDR3 nucleotides: TGCGCCAGCAGCCAAGATAAGGGGCTAAGGAATCAGCCCCAGCATTTT. The chain couples TRBV4-1 to TRBJ1-5, with D possibly TRBD1 on 5 matching bases. Trimming stripped 0 bases from V and 4 bases from J, with 13 bases between. The CDR3 covers 16 residues. Looked up from germline, CDR1 is MGHRA and CDR2 is YSYEKL.

The chain employs TRBV18 and TRBJ1-1, with D maybe TRBD1 (6 bases). The CDR3 totals 11 residues. The germline V gene has CDR1 KGHSH and CDR2 LQKENI. Trimming left V 6 bases short and J 11 bases short, with 13 bases between. DNA for the CDR3: TGTGCCAGCTCCCCTAAGAGGGGGGCTTTCTTT. Its translation is CASSPKRGAFF.

The chain couples TRBV10-3 to TRBJ2-5, with 9 bases lining up with TRBD2. Trimming cost V 8 bases and J 5 bases; bases outside gene matches: 12. Looked up from germline, CDR1 is ENHRY and CDR2 is SYGVKD. This CDR3 spans 15 amino acids. This CDR3 is CAISLGLAVGETQYF. CDR3 bases: TGTGCCATCTCCCTGGGACTAGCTGTAGGTGAGACCCAGTACTTC.

The chain is built from TRBV27 and TRBJ2-3; TRBD1 aligns across 9 bases. Trimming removed 5 bases from V and 2 bases from J; junction bases left unmatched: 5. The CDR3 consists of 15 residues. CDR1 and CDR2 from the germline V gene are MNHEY and SMNVEV (reference sequence). CDR3 loop: CASSKDRGYTDTQYF. DNA of the CDR3: TGTGCCAGCAGTAAGGACAGGGGTTACACAGATACGCAGTATTTT.

This chain uses TRBV7-2 with TRBJ1-6; 10 nucleotides agree with TRBD1. This CDR3 contains 18 residues. Germline values: CDR1 SGHTA, CDR2 FQGNSA. Unmatched junction bases numbered 12, after V lost 4 bases and J lost 6 bases. CDR3 DNA sequence: TGTGCCAGCAGCTCGACCCTGTTCGACAGGGGGCTTAATTCACCCCTCCACTTT. Translated: CASSSTLFDRGLNSPLHF.